Below, one TCR beta chain is given with its context. No antigen is known for it. At one end, the junction sequence differs from germline, possibly due to a read error. The sample comes from a study of CD8 T cells in ankylosing spondylitis. Study results and caveats: Before this, some motif variants had been reported in reactive arthritis synovial fluid and blood. Significant enrichment of disease-linked clones was reportedly seen in matched ankylosing spondylitis synovial fluid.

TCRdb ran MiXCR on the 5' RACE reads and lists one entry per CDR3 protein. Among roughly 170,000 distinct CDR3 sequences listed, 9.8% were seen once. The CDR3 covers 15 residues. Germline V lookup: CDR1 LNHNV, CDR2 YYDKDF (reference sequence). The source material was blood, either unsorted or a sorted T cell fraction (not recorded which). The sequence derives from a female donor with ankylosing spondylitis or in good health (not recorded which). The V gene is TRBV15, the J gene TRBJ2-7; TRBD2 agrees at 7 bases. In DNA, the CDR3 is TGTGCCTCCAGCAGAGAGCGGGGAGGCTCCTACGAGCAGTACTTC. It codes for CASSRERGGSYEQYF.